The T cell receptor beta chain under discussion was sequenced for a study of T cell responses to AZD1222 COVID-19 vaccine. Study-wide background: Second doses at about 4 or about 12 weeks were pooled. Study-wide results and caveats: Increases in Spike-specific TCR breadth and depth were seen after two AZD1222 doses. With dominance at 160-218 and 743-854, vaccine-associated CD4 TCRs spanned spike.

Turning to this clone: Its antigen is currently unknown.

The protocol was immunoSEQ multiplex PCR, while the TCRdb copy is restricted to in-frame clones and leaves out a portion. The profile covers 120,000 to 150,000 clones, with under 95% appearing a single time and roughly 4.7% taken by the ten largest. The source is an adult in good health. Sequencing was performed on peripheral blood, taken on day 0 of AZD1222 vaccination.

The chain's CDR3 is CASRESRTVEETQYF. The CDR3 DNA reads as TGTGCCAGCAGAGAATCAAGGACAGTCGAAGAGACCCAGTACTTC. The genes are TRBV2 and TRBJ2-5, with TRBD1 as a possible D gene (6 bases). Germline V gives CDR1 SNHLY, CDR2 FYNNEI. The CDR3 is 15 amino acids. Trimming removed 6 bases from V and 3 bases from J, with 17 bases in between.